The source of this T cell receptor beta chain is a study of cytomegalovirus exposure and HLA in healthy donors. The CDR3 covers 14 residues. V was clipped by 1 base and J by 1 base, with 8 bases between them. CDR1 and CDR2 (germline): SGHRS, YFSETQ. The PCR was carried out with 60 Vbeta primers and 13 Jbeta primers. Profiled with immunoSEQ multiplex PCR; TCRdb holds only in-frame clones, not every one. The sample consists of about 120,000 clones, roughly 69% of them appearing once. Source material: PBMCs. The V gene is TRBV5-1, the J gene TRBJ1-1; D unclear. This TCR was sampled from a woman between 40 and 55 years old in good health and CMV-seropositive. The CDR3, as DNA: TGCGCCAGCAGCTTGCAGGTGGAGAACACTGAAGCTTTCTTT. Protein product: CASSLQVENTEAFF.